Below, 27 T cell receptor beta chains from the same sample are listed, as sequenced in a study of blood T cell repertoires in COVID-19. Measured with immunoSEQ multiplex PCR; TCRdb has only the in-frame clones, and not every one. The sample has about 77,000 clones; more than 75% are singletons. What was sequenced was peripheral blood. These receptors were obtained from a woman over 75 with active or convalescent COVID-19.

The J gene is TRBJ1-3, the V gene TRBV2, with D possibly TRBD1 on 5 matching bases. The CDR3 contains 15 residues. The germline CDR1 and CDR2 sequences are SNHLY and FYNNEI. V was pared by 2 bases and J by 7 bases, with 15 bases between. DNA of the CDR3: TGTGCCAGCAGTGAAACAGGATTGTTTTACAACACCATATATTTT. As protein: CASSETGLFYNTIYF.

The chain recombines TRBV13 with TRBJ2-6; 11 bases match TRBD1. Losses at the gene ends were 4 bases for V and 0 bases for J; bases not matched to a gene: 2. The CDR3 runs to 17 residues. Germline CDR1 and CDR2: PRHDT and FYEKMQ (reference sequence). CDR3 bases: TGTGCCAGCAGCTCCGGGACAGGGGGCTCTGGGGCCAACGTCCTGACTTTC. This encodes CASSSGTGGSGANVLTF.

The V and J genes are TRBV19 and TRBJ1-3; no firm D call. Between the trimmed V and J ends, which lost 5 bases and 1 base, there was a span of 9 bases. The CDR3 length is 14 residues. Germline V gives CDR1 LNHDA, CDR2 SQIVND (reference sequence). As DNA, the CDR3 is TGTGCCAGTAGTCCCAGTGTTTCTGGAAACACCATATATTTT. Translating it yields CASSPSVSGNTIYF.

J is TRBJ1-5 and V is TRBV27; 7 bases line up with TRBD1. The CDR3 is 15 residues long. Losses at the gene ends were 4 bases for V and 2 bases for J; bases not matched to a gene: 5. Germline V lookup: CDR1 MNHEY, CDR2 SMNVEV (reference sequence). CDR3 DNA: TGTGCCAGCAGTTCGCACGGGACAGGCAATCAGCCCCAGCATTTT. This sequence encodes CASSSHGTGNQPQHF.

This chain joins TRBV6-5 and TRBJ1-6; D is undetermined. V lost 6 bases to trimming and J lost 0 bases, with 9 bases between them. Looked up from germline, CDR1 is MNHEY and CDR2 is SVGAGI. The CDR3 contains 15 residues. The CDR3 loop reads CASRTTYSYNSPLHF. CDR3 nucleotides: TGTGCCAGCAGAACTACCTACTCCTATAATTCACCCCTCCACTTT.

The chain is built from TRBV6-4 and TRBJ1-1; possibly TRBD1 for D (5 bases). The ends were cut back, 6 bases at V and 0 bases at J, with 8 bases in the middle. Germline loops: CDR1 MRHNA, CDR2 SNTAGT. This CDR3 comprises 13 residues. CDR3 sequence: CASSATVNTEAFF. CDR3 nucleotide sequence: TGTGCCAGCAGCGCGACAGTGAACACTGAAGCTTTCTTT.

The chain employs TRBV15 and TRBJ2-2; D uncertain. Germline values: CDR1 LNHNV, CDR2 YYDKDF (reference sequence). The V end was cut by 1 base, the J end by 2 bases, with 5 bases between. The CDR3 extends over 14 amino acids. The CDR3 is CATSRVSNTGELFF. CDR3 coding DNA: TGTGCCACCAGCAGAGTTTCTAACACCGGGGAGCTGTTTTTT.

This sequence joins TRBV4-1 and TRBJ1-5; possible D gene TRBD1, 5 bases. Germline V lookup: CDR1 MGHRA, CDR2 YSYEKL. CDR3 length: 15 amino acids. V was shortened by 3 bases and J by 6 bases, with 15 bases between the two germline ends. CDR3 residues: CASSQGGANVQPQHF. The CDR3 bases are TGCGCCAGCAGCCAGGGAGGGGCGAATGTTCAGCCCCAGCATTTT.

V is TRBV7-8 and J is TRBJ2-5; 14 bases match TRBD2. The germline V gene has CDR1 SGHVS and CDR2 FQNEAQ. The CDR3 contains 16 residues. V trimming: 5 bases; J trimming: 7 bases; junction bases outside the gene matches: 9. The DNA for the CDR3 is TGTGCCAGCAGCCCCGGACTAGCGGGGGGCCAGGGGACCCAGTACTTC. This sequence encodes CASSPGLAGGQGTQYF.

This chain links TRBV30 with TRBJ2-3; TRBD1 agrees at 8 bases. There are 15 residues in the CDR3. Losses at the gene ends were 2 bases for V and 5 bases for J; bases not matched to a gene: 9. Germline CDR1 is GTSNPN and CDR2 is SVGIG (reference sequence). This CDR3 reads CAWSFDRGLRDTQYF. CDR3 coding DNA: TGTGCCTGGAGTTTCGACAGGGGATTACGAGATACGCAGTATTTT.

The rearrangement uses TRBV24-1 and TRBJ2-1; 10 bases are a match to TRBD1. CDR1 is KGHDR and CDR2 is SFDVKD in the germline V gene. The CDR3 runs 13 residues. V was clipped by 7 bases and J by 7 bases; unmatched bases: 3. The CDR3: CATSGTGANEQFF. The DNA for the CDR3 is TGTGCCACCAGCGGGACAGGGGCAAATGAGCAGTTCTTC.

This clone was seen a single time. V is TRBV19 and J is TRBJ2-7; perhaps TRBD2 as D (5 bases). The CDR3 has 14 amino acids. From germline, CDR1 is LNHDA and CDR2 SQIVND (reference sequence). Trimming left V 6 bases short and J 2 bases short, with 14 bases between. CDR3 sequence reads: CASSPEEAPYEQYF. The CDR3 DNA reads as TGTGCCAGTAGCCCCGAGGAGGCCCCCTACGAGCAGTACTTC. Variable domain in full (rest from reference TRBV19 and TRBJ2-7): DGGITQSPKYLFRKEGQNVTLSCEQNLNHDAMYWYRQDPGQGLRLIYYSQIVNDFQKGDIAEGYSVSREKKESFPLTVTSAQKNPTAFYLCASSPEEAPYEQYFGPGTRLTVT.

This chain links TRBV11-2 with TRBJ2-5, with 7 bases aligning to TRBD2. Germline CDR1 reads SGHAT; CDR2 reads FQNNGV. The V gene end was trimmed by 4 bases and the J gene end by 1 base; junction bases not matched to a gene: 12. CDR3 length: 17 amino acids. CDR3 coding DNA: TGTGCCAGCAGCTCTAGGAGGATACGGACTAGCCAAGAGACCCAGTACTTC. It encodes CASSSRRIRTSQETQYF.

This clone occurred once. The chain has TRBV30 and TRBJ2-6; TRBD2 matches at 7 bases. With 0 bases clipped from V and 4 bases from J, the junction kept 3 bases outside the gene matches. The germline CDR1 and CDR2 sequences are GTSNPN and SVGIG (reference sequence). CDR3 length: 15 residues. The CDR3 DNA sequence: TGTGCCTGGAGTGTGGGGGGGTCCGGGGCCAACGTCCTGACTTTC. Its protein is CAWSVGGSGANVLTF.

The chain combines TRBV7-2 with TRBJ2-3; 10 positions agree with TRBD2. CDR1 is SGHTA and CDR2 is FQGNSA in the germline V gene. The CDR3 is 17 residues long. J gave up 0 bases and V 1 base, and 4 bases lay outside the gene matches. The CDR3 spells CASSLGPSGGSTDTQYF. For the CDR3, the DNA is TGTGCCAGCAGCTTAGGACCTAGCGGGGGCAGCACAGATACGCAGTATTTT.

The J gene is TRBJ2-7, the V gene TRBV28; 8 bases match TRBD1. Germline CDR1 reads MDHEN; CDR2 reads SYDVKM. J lost 0 bases, V lost 6 bases, and 7 bases had no gene match. This CDR3 has 15 residues. The CDR3 coding sequence is TGTGCCAGCAGGAAACAGGGGGTAAGCTCCTACGAGCAGTACTTC. Translated, it gives CASRKQGVSSYEQYF. The complete variable domain, with remaining parts taken from reference TRBV28 and TRBJ2-7, reads DVKVTQSSRYLVKRTGEKVFLECVQDMDHENMFWYRQDPGLGLRLIYFSYDVKMKEKGDIPEGYSVSREKKERFSLILESASTNQTSMYLCASRKQGVSSYEQYFGPGTRLTVT.

This clone has a single count. This chain uses TRBV28 with TRBJ1-6; D possibly corresponds to TRBD1 (6 bases). CDR1 is MDHEN, CDR2 SYDVKM, per germline. The CDR3 length is 15 residues. Between the trimmed V and J ends, which lost 6 bases and 7 bases, there was a span of 16 bases. Here the CDR3 DNA reads TGTGCCAGCAGGCAACAGGGAATAGGGAATTCACCCCTCCACTTT. Translation gives CASRQQGIGNSPLHF. Complete variable domain (other parts from reference TRBV28 and TRBJ1-6): DVKVTQSSRYLVKRTGEKVFLECVQDMDHENMFWYRQDPGLGLRLIYFSYDVKMKEKGDIPEGYSVSREKKERFSLILESASTNQTSMYLCASRQQGIGNSPLHFGNGTRLTVT.

This clone was recorded only once. The chain carries TRBV2 and TRBJ2-2; D perhaps matches TRBD1 (5 bases). CDR1 and CDR2 from the germline V gene are SNHLY and FYNNEI. This CDR3 contains 14 residues. The germline V and J ends were trimmed by 7 bases and 2 bases, with 11 bases remaining between them. The CDR3 bases are TGTGCCAGCAAGTGGCAGGGTAACACCGGGGAGCTGTTTTTT. It specifies CASKWQGNTGELFF.

J is TRBJ2-7 and V is TRBV7-2; the D gene is possibly TRBD2 (6 bases). V lost 3 bases to trimming and J lost 3 bases, with 12 bases between them. The germline CDR1 and CDR2 sequences are SGHTA and FQGNSA. The CDR3 runs to 14 residues. The CDR3 region has the DNA TGTGCCAGCAGCTTCCCCGGGGGATTCTACGAGCAGTACTTC. Translated, it gives CASSFPGGFYEQYF.

J is TRBJ2-4 and V is TRBV28; D gene ambiguous. This CDR3 contains 13 residues. Trimming pared 5 bases from V and 6 bases from J, leaving 11 bases between. Germline lookup yields CDR1 MDHEN and CDR2 SYDVKM. The CDR3 region is CASSPITVNIQYF. CDR3 DNA sequence: TGTGCCAGCAGTCCCATTACAGTAAACATTCAGTACTTC.

The chain is built from TRBV5-1 and TRBJ2-5, with 13 bases that match TRBD2. From germline, CDR1 is SGHRS and CDR2 YFSETQ. The CDR3 runs to 15 residues. Trimming cost V 0 bases and J 4 bases; bases outside gene matches: 0. The CDR3 sequence: CASSLGTSGGETQYF. The CDR3 bases are TGCGCCAGCAGCTTGGGGACTAGCGGGGGAGAGACCCAGTACTTC.

The chain combines TRBV11-1 with TRBJ2-7; TRBD1 aligns across 8 bases. The CDR3 contains 14 residues. V dropped 1 base and J dropped 3; count of bases not matched to a gene: 2. Germline CDR1 and CDR2: SGHAT and FQDESV (reference sequence). In DNA, the CDR3 is TGTGCCAGCAGCTTAGAGGGACAGGACTACGAGCAGTACTTC. This translates into CASSLEGQDYEQYF. Full variable domain (remainder filled in from reference TRBV11-1 and TRBJ2-7): EAEVAQSPRYKITEKSQAVAFWCDPISGHATLYWYRQILGQGPELLVQFQDESVVDDSQLPKDRFSAERLKGVDSTLKIQPAELGDSAMYLCASSLEGQDYEQYFGPGTRLTVT.

This clone was counted a single time. CDR3 DNA sequence: TGCGCCAGCAGCTTGAACCGGGGGGCCTACGAGCAGTACTTC. This encodes CASSLNRGAYEQYF. This rearrangement joins TRBV5-1 to TRBJ2-7; TRBD2 aligns across 7 bases. From germline, CDR1 is SGHRS and CDR2 YFSETQ. The trim removed 1 base at V and 2 bases at J, leaving 3 bases unmatched. CDR3 length equals 14 residues. The whole variable domain, remainder taken from reference TRBV5-1 and TRBJ2-7, is KAGVTQTPRYLIKTRGQQVTLSCSPISGHRSVSWYQQTPGQGLQFLFEYFSETQRNKGNFPGRFSGRQFSNSRSEMNVSTLELGDSALYLCASSLNRGAYEQYFGPGTRLTVT.

J is TRBJ1-6 and V is TRBV18; the D gene is possibly TRBD1 (6 bases). The CDR3 sequence is 15 residues long. The V end lost 0 bases, the J end lost 8 bases, and 11 bases lay between the germline ends. Germline-derived CDR1 and CDR2 are KGHSH and LQKENI. The CDR3 loop reads CASSPPGRGDSPLHF. In DNA, the CDR3 is TGTGCCAGCTCACCACCGGGCAGGGGTGATTCACCCCTCCACTTT.

The J gene is TRBJ1-5, the V gene TRBV28; D uncertain. The germline V and J ends were trimmed by 3 bases and 2 bases, with 8 bases remaining between them. CDR3 size: 14 residues. Germline loops: CDR1 MDHEN, CDR2 SYDVKM. In DNA form, the CDR3 reads TGTGCCAGCAGTTTCTCAGAAGGCAATCAGCCCCAGCATTTT. Its translation is CASSFSEGNQPQHF.

The chain joins TRBV18 to TRBJ1-1; a weak D match, TRBD1 (5 bases). There are 14 residues in the CDR3. Germline V gene lookup returns CDR1 KGHSH and CDR2 LQKENI. V shed 5 bases and J shed 2 bases, with 12 bases lying between them. The CDR3 is CASSTGGQNTEAFF. The CDR3 DNA reads TGTGCCAGCTCAACGGGTGGACAAAACACTGAAGCTTTCTTT.

The chain carries TRBV27 and TRBJ2-7; D is uncertain. Germline CDR1 is MNHEY and CDR2 is SMNVEV (reference sequence). This CDR3 has 14 amino acids. The germline V and J ends were trimmed by 2 bases and 2 bases, with 10 bases remaining between them. The CDR3 is CASSLVPGAYEQYF. CDR3 sequence (DNA): TGTGCCAGCAGTTTAGTTCCCGGTGCCTACGAGCAGTACTTC.